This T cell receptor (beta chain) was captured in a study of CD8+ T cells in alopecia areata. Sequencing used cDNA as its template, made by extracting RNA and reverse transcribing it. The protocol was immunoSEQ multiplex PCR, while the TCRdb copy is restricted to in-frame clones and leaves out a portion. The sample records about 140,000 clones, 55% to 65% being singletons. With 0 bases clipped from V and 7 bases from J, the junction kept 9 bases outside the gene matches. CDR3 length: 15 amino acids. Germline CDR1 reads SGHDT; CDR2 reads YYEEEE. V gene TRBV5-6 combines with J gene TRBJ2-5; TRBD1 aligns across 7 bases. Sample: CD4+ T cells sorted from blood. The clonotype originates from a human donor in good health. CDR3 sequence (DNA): TGTGCCAGCAGCTTGGGTGACAGGGATAGATGGACCCAGTACTTC. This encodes CASSLGDRDRWTQYF.